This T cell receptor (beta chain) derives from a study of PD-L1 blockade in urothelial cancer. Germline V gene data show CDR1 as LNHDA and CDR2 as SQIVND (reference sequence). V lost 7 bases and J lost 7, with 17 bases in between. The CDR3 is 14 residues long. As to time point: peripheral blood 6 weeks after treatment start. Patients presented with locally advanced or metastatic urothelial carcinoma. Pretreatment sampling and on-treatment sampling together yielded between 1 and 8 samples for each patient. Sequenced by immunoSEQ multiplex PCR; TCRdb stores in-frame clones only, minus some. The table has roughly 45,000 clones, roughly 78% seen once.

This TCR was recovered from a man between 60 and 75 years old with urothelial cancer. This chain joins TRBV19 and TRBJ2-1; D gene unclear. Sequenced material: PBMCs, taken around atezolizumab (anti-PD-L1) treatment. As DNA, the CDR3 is TGTGCCAGTATGATTCCAGGCAGATGGAATGAGCAGTTCTTC. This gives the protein CASMIPGRWNEQFF.